The 3 T cell receptor beta chains given below trace back to one sample, sequenced in a study of blood T cell repertoires in COVID-19. The method was immunoSEQ multiplex PCR; TCRdb's version includes in-frame clones alone and lacks a portion of them. The profile covers 35,000 or so clones, with 85% to 90% appearing a single time and approximately 6.5% taken by the ten largest. Sequenced: peripheral blood. These receptors were obtained from a human donor in a cohort sampled during active COVID-19.

The CDR3 is CASRPTGRTNYGYTF. The CDR3 region has the DNA TGTGCCAGCAGGCCAACAGGAAGAACTAACTATGGCTACACCTTC. The chain couples TRBV6-5 to TRBJ1-2, with a tentative D call TRBD1 (5 bases). The V gene's germline CDR1 is MNHEY and CDR2 SVGAGI. CDR3 length: 15 amino acids. V dropped 6 bases and J dropped 0 bases, with 14 bases sitting between them.

V usage is TRBV3-1 (or the pseudogene TRBV3-2) and J usage is TRBJ1-2, with 8 positions matching TRBD1. The CDR3 is 15 residues long. The germline CDR1 and CDR2 sequences are LGHDT and YNNKEL (reference sequence). Trimming cost V 4 bases and J 8 bases; bases outside gene matches: 12. CDR3 sequence: CASSLKGRGRRGYTF. The CDR3 region has the DNA TGTGCCAGCAGCCTAAAAGGCAGGGGGCGCCGGGGCTACACCTTC.

In this sample, this clone turned up once. The V gene is TRBV28, the J gene TRBJ1-2; 9 nucleotides line up with TRBD1. Unmatched junction bases numbered 7, after V lost 4 bases and J lost 4 bases. This CDR3 has 15 residues. From germline, CDR1 is MDHEN and CDR2 SYDVKM. The CDR3 sequence is CASSSRDRVIYGYTF. The CDR3 DNA is TGTGCCAGCAGTTCCCGGGACAGGGTAATCTATGGCTACACCTTC.